Included here is one T cell receptor (beta chain) sequence, with context. Assay: immunoSEQ multiplex PCR; the TCRdb copy retains only in-frame clones and omits some. Among approximately 11,000 clones, over 65% were seen once, and the ten largest hold over 20%. The data belong to a study of OX40 agonist ivuxolimab in advanced cancers. The length of the CDR3 is 14 residues. With 5 bases removed from V and 5 bases from J, the gap between germline ends came to 16 bases. CDR1 and CDR2 (germline): LNHNV, YYDKDF (reference sequence). The origin of this receptor is an adult with an advanced solid tumor such as melanoma, head and neck, liver or kidney cancer. The V call is TRBV15, the J call TRBJ2-7; perhaps TRBD2 as D (6 bases). The sample here was CD4+ or CD8+ T cells sorted from blood, taken in a trial of the OX40 agonist ivuxolimab. CDR3 bases: TGTGCCACCAGCCCCGGGCGGGGCTTCGACGAGCAGTACTTC. Protein product: CATSPGRGFDEQYF.